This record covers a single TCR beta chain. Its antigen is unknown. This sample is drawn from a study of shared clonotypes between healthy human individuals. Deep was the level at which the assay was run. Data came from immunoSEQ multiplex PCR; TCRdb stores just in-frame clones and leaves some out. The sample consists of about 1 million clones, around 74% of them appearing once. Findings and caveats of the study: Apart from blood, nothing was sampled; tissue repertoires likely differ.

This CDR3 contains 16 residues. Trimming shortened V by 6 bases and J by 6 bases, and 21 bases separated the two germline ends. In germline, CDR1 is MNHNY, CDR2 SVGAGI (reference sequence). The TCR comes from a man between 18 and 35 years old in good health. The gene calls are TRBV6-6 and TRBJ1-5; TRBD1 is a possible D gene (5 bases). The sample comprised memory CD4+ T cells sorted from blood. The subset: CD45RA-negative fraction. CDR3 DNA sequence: TGTGCCAGCAGCCCCCAAGGACCCGGGGCGGGTCAGCCCCAGCATTTT. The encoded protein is CASSPQGPGAGQPQHF.